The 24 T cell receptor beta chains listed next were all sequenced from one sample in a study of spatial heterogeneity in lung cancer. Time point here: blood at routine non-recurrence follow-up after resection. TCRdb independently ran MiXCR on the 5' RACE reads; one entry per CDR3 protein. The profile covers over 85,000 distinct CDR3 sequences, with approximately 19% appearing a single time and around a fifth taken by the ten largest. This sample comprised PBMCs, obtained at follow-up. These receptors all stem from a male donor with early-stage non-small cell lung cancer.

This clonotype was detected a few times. The CDR3 nucleotides are TGTGCCAGCAGTTCCTACTCCGATCAGCCCCAGCATTTT. Protein sequence: CASSSYSDQPQHF. The rearrangement uses TRBV2 and TRBJ1-5; D remains unclear. The CDR3 length is 13 residues. Trimming cost V 5 bases and J 5 bases, with 10 bases left between them. Germline CDR1 and CDR2: SNHLY and FYNNEI.

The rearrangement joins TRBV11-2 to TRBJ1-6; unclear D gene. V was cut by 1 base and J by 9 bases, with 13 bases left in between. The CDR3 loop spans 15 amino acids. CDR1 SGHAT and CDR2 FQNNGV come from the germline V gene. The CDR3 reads CASSLVPVRGSPLHF. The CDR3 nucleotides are TGTGCCAGCAGCTTAGTCCCTGTAAGAGGTTCACCCCTCCACTTT.

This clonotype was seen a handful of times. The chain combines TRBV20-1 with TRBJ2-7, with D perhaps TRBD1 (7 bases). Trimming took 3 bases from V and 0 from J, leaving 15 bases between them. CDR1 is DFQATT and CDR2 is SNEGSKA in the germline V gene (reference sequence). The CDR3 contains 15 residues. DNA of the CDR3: TGCAGTGCTAGTGCCCCAGGGGGGAGCTCCTACGAGCAGTACTTC. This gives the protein CSASAPGGSSYEQYF.

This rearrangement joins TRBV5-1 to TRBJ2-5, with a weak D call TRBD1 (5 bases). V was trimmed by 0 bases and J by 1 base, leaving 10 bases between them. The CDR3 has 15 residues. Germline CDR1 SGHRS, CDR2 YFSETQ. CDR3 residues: CASSLALDTQETQYF. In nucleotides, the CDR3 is TGCGCCAGCAGCTTGGCCTTGGACACCCAAGAGACCCAGTACTTC.

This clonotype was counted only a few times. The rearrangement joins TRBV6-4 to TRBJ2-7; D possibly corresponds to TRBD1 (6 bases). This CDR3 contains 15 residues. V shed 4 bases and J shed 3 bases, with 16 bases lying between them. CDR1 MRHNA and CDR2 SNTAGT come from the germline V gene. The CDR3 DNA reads TGTGCCAGCAGTGCCGGACAGATTGGGGTCTACGAGCAGTACTTC. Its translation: CASSAGQIGVYEQYF.

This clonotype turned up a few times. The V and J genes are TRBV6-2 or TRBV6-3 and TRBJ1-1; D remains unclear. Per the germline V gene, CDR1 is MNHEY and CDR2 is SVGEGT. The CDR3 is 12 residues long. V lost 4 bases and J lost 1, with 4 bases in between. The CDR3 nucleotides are TGTGCCAGCAGTTGGGGGAACACTGAAGCTTTCTTT. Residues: CASSWGNTEAFF.

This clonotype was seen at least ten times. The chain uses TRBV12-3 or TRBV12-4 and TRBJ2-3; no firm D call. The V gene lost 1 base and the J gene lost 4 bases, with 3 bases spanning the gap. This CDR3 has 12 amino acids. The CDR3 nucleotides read TGTGCCAGCAGTTTAGTCGCAGATACGCAGTATTTT. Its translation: CASSLVADTQYF.

In nucleotides, the CDR3 is TGTGCCAGTACGCGAGGGGATATGAACACTGAAGCTTTCTTT. This encodes CASTRGDMNTEAFF. The chain carries TRBV19 and TRBJ1-1; D is perhaps TRBD1 (5 bases). V dropped 7 bases and J dropped 0 bases, with 12 bases sitting between them. The germline V gene has CDR1 LNHDA and CDR2 SQIVND (reference sequence). The length of the CDR3 is 14 residues. Supplemented by reference TRBV19 and TRBJ1-1, the full variable domain reads DGGITQSPKYLFRKEGQNVTLSCEQNLNHDAMYWYRQDPGQGLRLIYYSQIVNDFQKGDIAEGYSVSREKKESFPLTVTSAQKNPTAFYLCASTRGDMNTEAFFGQGTRLTVV.

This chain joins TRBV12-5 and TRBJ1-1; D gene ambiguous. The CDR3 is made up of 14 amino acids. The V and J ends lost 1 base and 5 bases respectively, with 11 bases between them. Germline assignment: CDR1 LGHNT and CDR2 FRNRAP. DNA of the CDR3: TGTGCTAGTGGTTTGGAGGGTACGGTAACTGAAGCTTTCTTT. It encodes CASGLEGTVTEAFF.

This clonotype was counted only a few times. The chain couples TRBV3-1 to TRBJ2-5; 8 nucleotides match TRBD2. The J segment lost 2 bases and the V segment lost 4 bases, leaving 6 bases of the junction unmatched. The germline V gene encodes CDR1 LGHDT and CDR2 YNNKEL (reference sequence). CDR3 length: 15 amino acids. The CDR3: CASSLRVAGQETQYF. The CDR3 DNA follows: TGTGCCAGCAGCCTCCGGGTAGCGGGGCAAGAGACCCAGTACTTC.

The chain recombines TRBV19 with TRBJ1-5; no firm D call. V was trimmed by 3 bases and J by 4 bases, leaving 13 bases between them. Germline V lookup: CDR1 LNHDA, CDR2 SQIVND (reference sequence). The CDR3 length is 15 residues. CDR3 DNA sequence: TGTGCCAGTAGTATGGCAAGGGAGAGGAATCAGCCCCAGCATTTT. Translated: CASSMARERNQPQHF.

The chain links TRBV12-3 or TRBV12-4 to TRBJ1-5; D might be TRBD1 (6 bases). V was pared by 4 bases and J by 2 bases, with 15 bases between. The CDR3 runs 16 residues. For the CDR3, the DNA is TGTGCCAGCAGTTCACAGGGCGGGGACGGCAATCAGCCCCAGCATTTT. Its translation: CASSSQGGDGNQPQHF.

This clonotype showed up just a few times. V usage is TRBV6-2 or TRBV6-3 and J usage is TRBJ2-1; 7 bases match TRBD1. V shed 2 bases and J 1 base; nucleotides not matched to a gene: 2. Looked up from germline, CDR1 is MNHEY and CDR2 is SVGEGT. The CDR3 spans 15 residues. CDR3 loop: CASSYVQGSYNEQFF. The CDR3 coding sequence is TGTGCCAGCAGTTACGTACAGGGGTCCTACAATGAGCAGTTCTTC.

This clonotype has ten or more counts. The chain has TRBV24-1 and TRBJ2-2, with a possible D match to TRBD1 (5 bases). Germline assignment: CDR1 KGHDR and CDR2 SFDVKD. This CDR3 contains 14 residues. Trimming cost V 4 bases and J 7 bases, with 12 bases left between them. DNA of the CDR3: TGTGCCACCAGTGAAGCAGGGTCTGGCGGGGAGCTGTTTTTT. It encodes CATSEAGSGGELFF.

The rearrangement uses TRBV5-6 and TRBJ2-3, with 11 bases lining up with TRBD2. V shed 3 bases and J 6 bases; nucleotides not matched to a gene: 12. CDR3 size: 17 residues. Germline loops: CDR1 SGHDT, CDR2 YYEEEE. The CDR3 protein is CASSSQLAGALSDTQYF. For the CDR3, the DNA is TGTGCCAGCAGCTCACAACTAGCGGGAGCTCTGAGTGATACGCAGTATTTT.

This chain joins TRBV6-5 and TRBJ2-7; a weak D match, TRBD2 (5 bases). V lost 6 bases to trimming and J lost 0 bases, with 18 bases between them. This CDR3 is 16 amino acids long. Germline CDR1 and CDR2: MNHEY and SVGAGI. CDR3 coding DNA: TGTGCCAGCAGCCTCGGACTGTTTTCGAGCTCCTACGAGCAGTACTTC. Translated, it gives CASSLGLFSSSYEQYF.

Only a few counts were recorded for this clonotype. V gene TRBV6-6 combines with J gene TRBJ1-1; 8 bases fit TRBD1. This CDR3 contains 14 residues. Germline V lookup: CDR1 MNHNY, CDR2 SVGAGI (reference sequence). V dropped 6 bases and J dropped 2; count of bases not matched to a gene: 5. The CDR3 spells CASRVTGANTEAFF. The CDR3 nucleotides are TGTGCCAGCAGGGTGACAGGGGCAAACACTGAAGCTTTCTTT.

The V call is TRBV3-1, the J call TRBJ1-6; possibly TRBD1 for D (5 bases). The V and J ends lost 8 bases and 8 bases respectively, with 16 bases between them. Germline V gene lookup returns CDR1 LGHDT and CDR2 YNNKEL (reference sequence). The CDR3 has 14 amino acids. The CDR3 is CASGGEQVHSPLHF. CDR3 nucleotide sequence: TGTGCCAGCGGAGGGGAACAAGTTCATTCACCCCTCCACTTT.

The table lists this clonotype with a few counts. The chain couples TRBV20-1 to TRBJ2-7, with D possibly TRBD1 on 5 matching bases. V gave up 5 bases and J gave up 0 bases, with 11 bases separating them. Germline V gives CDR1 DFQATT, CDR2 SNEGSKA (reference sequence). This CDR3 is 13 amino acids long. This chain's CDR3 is CSASGQSSYEQYF. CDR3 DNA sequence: TGCAGTGCTTCAGGGCAGAGCTCCTACGAGCAGTACTTC.

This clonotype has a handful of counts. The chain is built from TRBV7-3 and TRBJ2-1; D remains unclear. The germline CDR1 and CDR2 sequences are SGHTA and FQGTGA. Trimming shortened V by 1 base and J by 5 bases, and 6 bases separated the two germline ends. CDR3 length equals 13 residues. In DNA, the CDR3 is TGTGCCAGCAGCTTAAGGCCTAACAATGAGCAGTTCTTC. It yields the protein CASSLRPNNEQFF.

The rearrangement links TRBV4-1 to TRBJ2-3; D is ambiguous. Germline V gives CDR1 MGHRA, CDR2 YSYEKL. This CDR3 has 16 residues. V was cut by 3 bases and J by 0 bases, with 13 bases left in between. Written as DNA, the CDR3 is TGCGCCAGCAGCCAGAGTGGACGATCTAGCACAGATACGCAGTATTTT. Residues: CASSQSGRSSTDTQYF.

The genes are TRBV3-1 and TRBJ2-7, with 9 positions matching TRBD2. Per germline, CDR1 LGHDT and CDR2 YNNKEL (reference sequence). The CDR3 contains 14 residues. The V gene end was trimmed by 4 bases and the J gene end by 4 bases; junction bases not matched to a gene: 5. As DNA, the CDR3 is TGTGCCAGCAGCCTAGCGGGAGCTGGGTACGAGCAGTACTTC. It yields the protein CASSLAGAGYEQYF.

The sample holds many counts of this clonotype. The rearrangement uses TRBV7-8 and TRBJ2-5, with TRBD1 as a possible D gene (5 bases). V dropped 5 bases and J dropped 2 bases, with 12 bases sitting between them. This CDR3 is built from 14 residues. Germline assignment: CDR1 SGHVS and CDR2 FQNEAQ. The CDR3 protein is CASSQGRQQETQYF. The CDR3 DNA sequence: TGTGCCAGCAGCCAGGGTCGACAGCAAGAGACCCAGTACTTC.

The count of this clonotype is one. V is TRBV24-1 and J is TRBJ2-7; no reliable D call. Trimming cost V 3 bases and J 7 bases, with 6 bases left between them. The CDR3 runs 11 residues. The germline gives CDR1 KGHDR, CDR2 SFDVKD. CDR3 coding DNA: TGTGCCACCAGTGATATGAGGGAGCAGTACTTC. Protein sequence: CATSDMREQYF.